The 29 T cell receptor beta chains presented below share a single source sample, sequenced in a study of blood T cells in healthy people across ages. The authors ran a second PCR of 7 to 11 cycles using a sample-barcoded 5' primer and a J-beta primer mix. TCRdb analysed the 5' RACE reads with MiXCR anew, one entry per CDR3 protein. This sample has 1.2 million to 1.5 million distinct CDR3 sequences, with approximately 59% found just once. The sequenced sample consisted of blood. These receptors all come from a man younger than 35 in good health.

The CDR3: CAISEGDTEAFF. The CDR3 DNA reads TGTGCCATCAGTGAGGGGGACACTGAAGCTTTCTTT. The chain carries TRBV10-3 and TRBJ1-1; D not certain. Trimming pared 2 bases from V and 3 bases from J, leaving 4 bases between. The CDR3 spans 12 residues. Germline CDR1 and CDR2: ENHRY and SYGVKD.

The chain joins TRBV20-1 to TRBJ2-1, with D tentatively TRBD1 (6 bases). The V and J ends lost 1 base and 3 bases respectively, with 10 bases between them. Germline CDR1 reads DFQATT; CDR2 reads SNEGSKA (reference sequence). The CDR3 has 14 residues. CDR3 sequence reads: CSARVRGFYNEQFF. As DNA, the CDR3 is TGCAGTGCTAGAGTTAGGGGGTTCTACAATGAGCAGTTCTTC.

This chain joins TRBV5-1 and TRBJ1-2; unclear D gene. V gave up 0 bases and J gave up 6 bases, with 15 bases separating them. The CDR3 loop spans 15 amino acids. Germline values: CDR1 SGHRS, CDR2 YFSETQ. CDR3 amino acids: CASSLGVGRTNGYTF. The CDR3 region has the DNA TGCGCCAGCAGCTTGGGAGTTGGACGCACAAATGGCTACACCTTC.

A remark on this clonotype: This may come from a read error, since a much larger clone is one base off. DNA for the CDR3: TGCGCCAGCAGCAGGGACAGGGGGTTCTCCTACAATGAGCAGTACTTC. Translation gives CASSRDRGFSYNEQYF. V and J are TRBV5-1 and TRBJ2-1, with 11 positions matching TRBD1. The last part of the DNA fits TRBJ2-7 better; the J call may be wrong. Germline V gives CDR1 SGHRS, CDR2 YFSETQ. CDR3 size: 16 residues.

The chain couples TRBV12-3 or TRBV12-4 to TRBJ2-7, with 10 nucleotides matching TRBD2. The CDR3 loop spans 17 amino acids. V lost 6 bases, J lost 5 bases, and 16 bases stayed unmatched. This chain's CDR3 is CASSLRAWTSGSHEQYF. The CDR3, as DNA: TGTGCCAGCAGCCTGAGGGCTTGGACTAGCGGTTCCCACGAGCAGTACTTC.

The chain combines TRBV7-8 with TRBJ2-3; D not certain. The CDR3 loop spans 13 amino acids. The ends were cut back, 2 bases at V and 5 bases at J, with 8 bases in the middle. The germline V gene encodes CDR1 SGHVS and CDR2 FQNEAQ. CDR3 sequence: CASSLFWGDTQYF. CDR3 DNA: TGTGCCAGCAGCTTATTTTGGGGAGATACGCAGTATTTT.

The rearrangement joins TRBV7-2 to TRBJ1-5; TRBD1 is a possible D gene (5 bases). Germline V lookup: CDR1 SGHTA, CDR2 FQGNSA. The V and J ends lost 2 bases and 4 bases respectively, with 15 bases between them. CDR3 length equals 16 residues. CDR3: CASSLRGGKQNQPQHF. CDR3 coding DNA: TGTGCCAGCAGCTTACGTGGGGGGAAACAGAATCAGCCCCAGCATTTT.

This chain uses TRBV7-9 with TRBJ2-7; either TRBD1 or TRBD2 may fit D (5 bases each). The DNA matches TRBJ2-4 better at its end, which makes the J call doubtful. The CDR3 has 15 residues. The V gene's germline CDR1 is SEHNR and CDR2 FQNEAQ (reference sequence). The CDR3: CASSLEAGRANIQYF. Written as DNA, the CDR3 is TGTGCCAGCAGCTTAGAGGCAGGGCGGGCAAACATTCAGTACTTC.

The chain links TRBV27 to TRBJ2-3; possibly TRBD1 or TRBD2 for D (6 bases each). Germline V CDR1 and CDR2: MNHEY, SMNVEV (reference sequence). Trimming shortened V by 3 bases and J by 6 bases, and 13 bases separated the two germline ends. This CDR3 is built from 14 residues. CDR3: CASSFEGGLDTQYF. The CDR3 nucleotides read TGTGCCAGCAGTTTTGAAGGGGGGTTGGATACGCAGTATTTT.

The chain joins TRBV4-1 to TRBJ1-2; D remains ambiguous. Germline CDR1 is MGHRA and CDR2 is YSYEKL. V lost 1 base and J lost 9, with 18 bases in between. The CDR3 totals 15 residues. CDR3 DNA sequence: TGCGCCAGCAGCCAAGTCATCTCGCCCGGGGATCGCTACACCTTC. It translates to CASSQVISPGDRYTF.

The rearrangement links TRBV20-1 to TRBJ2-1, with 7 bases identical to TRBD1. Trimming cost V 3 bases and J 10 bases; bases outside gene matches: 6. In germline, CDR1 is DFQATT, CDR2 SNEGSKA (reference sequence). CDR3 length equals 12 residues. The CDR3 region has the DNA TGCAGTGCTAGGTGGGACAGAGGGGAGCAGTTCTTC. Amino acid sequence: CSARWDRGEQFF.

The chain couples TRBV28 to TRBJ2-2; 10 nucleotides align to TRBD1. V was pared by 5 bases and J by 5 bases, with 5 bases of the junction left unmatched. The CDR3 totals 15 residues. From germline, CDR1 is MDHEN and CDR2 SYDVKM. CDR3: CASSVPGQGTGELFF. The CDR3 nucleotides read TGTGCCAGCAGTGTGCCGGGACAGGGGACCGGGGAGCTGTTTTTT.

This clonotype was seen a handful of times. This chain connects TRBV21-1 to TRBJ1-6; TRBD1 reflects the table's D call only, with no check against the DNA. TRBV21-1 counts as a pseudogene. This CDR3 is 14 amino acids long. This CDR3 is CASSNRDPLPPLHF. In nucleotides, the CDR3 is TGTGCCAGCAGCAACAGGGACCCCCTCCCACCCCTCCACTTT.

This clonotype was observed a few times. This sequence joins TRBV29-1 and TRBJ1-2; no firm D call. The ends were cut back, 4 bases at V and 0 bases at J, with 9 bases in the middle. Germline-derived CDR1 and CDR2 are SQVTM and ANQGSEA. This CDR3 is built from 13 residues. CDR3 in amino acids: CSVVISTNYGYTF. The CDR3 DNA reads TGCAGCGTTGTAATCTCAACTAACTATGGCTACACCTTC.

The chain has TRBV20-1 and TRBJ2-4, with 8 bases identical to TRBD1. The J call may not be correct, given that the DNA end is closer to TRBJ2-5. The CDR3 sequence is 12 residues long. The germline gives CDR1 DFQATT, CDR2 SNEGSKA (reference sequence). DNA of the CDR3: TGCAGTGTGGACAGGGCACAAGAGACCCAGTACTTC. This encodes CSVDRAQETQYF.

This CDR3 is CATEGQGSSYNEQFF. DNA for the CDR3: TGTGCCACCGAAGGACAGGGGAGCTCCTACAATGAGCAGTTCTTC. The chain joins TRBV6-1 to TRBJ2-1, with 9 bases matching TRBD1. This CDR3 is built from 15 residues. V lost 10 bases, J lost 0 bases, and 7 bases stayed unmatched. CDR1 is MNHNS and CDR2 is SASEGT in the germline V gene.

A few counts support this clonotype. V and J are TRBV20-1 and TRBJ1-1; 10 nucleotides line up with TRBD1. Germline-derived CDR1 and CDR2 are DFQATT and SNEGSKA (reference sequence). The CDR3 contains 15 residues. V shed 6 bases and J 2 bases; nucleotides not matched to a gene: 9. In DNA, the CDR3 is TGCAGTGCGCCGACAGGGGGCTTCGGTAACACTGAAGCTTTCTTT. Translation gives CSAPTGGFGNTEAFF.

This clonotype was counted only a few times. The chain employs TRBV29-1 and TRBJ2-1; 7 bases map to TRBD2. Germline CDR1 and CDR2: SQVTM and ANQGSEA. The V segment lost 7 bases and the J segment 5 bases; nucleotides outside the gene matches: 2. This CDR3 region has 11 residues. CDR3 bases: TGCAGCGGGGGGGGTAACAATGAGCAGTTCTTC. Translated: CSGGGNNEQFF.

The count of this clonotype is one. The chain recombines TRBV4-2 with TRBJ1-5; perhaps TRBD1 as D (5 bases). The germline CDR1 and CDR2 sequences are LGHNA and YNFKEQ. The CDR3 runs 16 residues. The V end was cut by 2 bases, the J end by 5 bases, with 16 bases between. CDR3 bases: TGTGCCAGCAGCCAATTGGGAACAGGCTCGGATCAGCCCCAGCATTTT. Translated, it gives CASSQLGTGSDQPQHF.

In its sample, this clonotype was seen a few times. This chain's CDR3 is CASSFGLAFSYNEQYF. In DNA form, the CDR3 reads TGTGCCAGCAGTTTCGGACTAGCGTTTTCCTACAATGAGCAGTACTTC. The chain links TRBV6-2 or TRBV6-3 to TRBJ2-1; TRBD2 agrees at 9 bases. The end of the DNA aligns better with TRBJ2-7, so the J call may be wrong. Per germline, CDR1 MNHEY and CDR2 SVGEGT. The length of the CDR3 is 16 residues.

The rearrangement links TRBV10-3 to TRBJ1-1; D uncertain. V lost 0 bases and J 5 bases, leaving 13 bases between the germline ends. Germline V CDR1 and CDR2: ENHRY, SYGVKD. This CDR3 comprises 15 residues. The DNA of the CDR3 is TGTGCCATCAGTGAGTCGGAGATTTCGGAAACTGAAGCTTTCTTT. This codes for CAISESEISETEAFF.

The chain joins TRBV6-6 to TRBJ1-2, with D unresolved. CDR3 length: 10 residues. Trimming took 9 bases from V and 4 from J, leaving 6 bases between them. Germline V gene data show CDR1 as MNHNY and CDR2 as SVGAGI (reference sequence). CDR3 protein: CASRAYGYTF. As DNA, the CDR3 is TGTGCCAGTAGGGCCTATGGCTACACCTTC.

This chain joins TRBV6-2 or TRBV6-3 and TRBJ1-2, with 7 bases lining up with TRBD1. The ends lost 2 bases at V and 8 bases at J; junction bases unmatched: 5. The CDR3 is 13 amino acids. Germline assignment: CDR1 MNHEY and CDR2 SVGEGT. The CDR3 protein is CASSYRGRGGYTF. CDR3 in DNA: TGTGCCAGCAGTTACAGGGGGCGCGGCGGCTACACCTTC.

V usage is TRBV20-1 and J usage is TRBJ2-7; the match to TRBD2 covers 7 bases. CDR3 length equals 15 residues. CDR1 and CDR2 from the germline V gene are DFQATT and SNEGSKA (reference sequence). V shed 6 bases, J shed 0 bases, and the junction held 11 bases outside the gene matches. The DNA for the CDR3 is TGCAGTGCCTCGGACGCGGGAGCCAGCTCCTACGAGCAGTACTTC. Residues: CSASDAGASSYEQYF.

This clonotype was counted only a few times. The rearrangement links TRBV29-1 to TRBJ2-5; 9 bases agree with TRBD1. Per germline, CDR1 SQVTM and CDR2 ANQGSEA. This CDR3 region has 15 residues. V gave up 2 bases and J gave up 2 bases; unmatched junction bases: 6. The CDR3 nucleotides are TGCAGCGTTGAAAACATAGGGACAGGGCAAGAGACCCAGTACTTC. It encodes CSVENIGTGQETQYF.

The rearrangement uses TRBV10-2 and TRBJ2-7; no firm D call. In germline, CDR1 is WSHSY, CDR2 SAAADI. Trimming shortened V by 8 bases and J by 0 bases, and 11 bases separated the two germline ends. CDR3 length: 13 amino acids. CDR3 sequence reads: CASVSSRSYEQYF. DNA of the CDR3: TGCGCCAGCGTCAGTTCCCGCTCCTACGAGCAGTACTTC.

J is TRBJ2-7 and V is TRBV4-1; 11 nucleotides align to TRBD1. This CDR3 has 16 residues. CDR1 MGHRA and CDR2 YSYEKL come from the germline V gene. Trimming took 1 base from V and 1 from J; bases not matched to a gene: 3. The CDR3 DNA reads as TGCGCCAGCAGCCAAGTGGGGACAGGGGGATCCTACGAGCAGTACTTC. This encodes CASSQVGTGGSYEQYF.

For the CDR3, the DNA is TGTGCCAGCAACAATCAGGGGGTCACTGAAGCTTTCTTT. Amino acids: CASNNQGVTEAFF. The chain couples TRBV13 to TRBJ1-1; 7 bases fit TRBD1. Germline V gene data show CDR1 as PRHDT and CDR2 as FYEKMQ (reference sequence). The CDR3 spans 13 residues. V dropped 7 bases and J dropped 4; count of bases not matched to a gene: 6.

This clonotype was detected ten times or more. The chain is built from TRBV12-3 or TRBV12-4 and TRBJ2-5; D may be TRBD2 (5 bases). The V gene lost 8 bases and the J gene lost 4 bases, with 5 bases spanning the gap. This CDR3 is 10 amino acids long. The CDR3 sequence is CASGLETQYF. The DNA for the CDR3 is TGTGCCAGCGGACTAGAGACCCAGTACTTC.